The 16 T cell receptor beta chains below come from one sample, sequenced in a study of shared clonotypes between healthy human individuals. Only in-frame clones appear in the TCRdb table, and some are missing; sequencing was by immunoSEQ multiplex PCR. Here the sample spans hundreds of thousands of clones, roughly 70% being singletons. The specimen was memory CD4+ T cells sorted from blood. Indicated subset: CD45RA-negative fraction. The receptors derive from a man aged 25 to 40 in good health.

This clone is a singleton in its sample. Distinct nucleotide sequences in the sample also encode this CDR3. The V call is TRBV2, the J call TRBJ1-1; tentatively, D is TRBD1 (5 bases). Deletions cut 7 bases from V and 7 bases from J, with 16 bases between. The CDR3 consists of 13 residues. In germline, CDR1 is SNHLY, CDR2 FYNNEI. The CDR3 here is CASTLSGTGEAFF. DNA for the CDR3: TGTGCCAGCACCTTATCCGGGACGGGTGAAGCTTTCTTT.

The chain combines TRBV30 with TRBJ2-3; 10 bases line up with TRBD1. Germline V gene lookup returns CDR1 GTSNPN and CDR2 SVGIG (reference sequence). V was pared by 0 bases and J by 4 bases, with 10 bases of the junction left unmatched. The CDR3 loop spans 17 amino acids. CDR3 nucleotide sequence: TGTGCCTGGAGTGTCCGAACTGGGGGGACAGGGGCAGATACGCAGTATTTT. Translation: CAWSVRTGGTGADTQYF.

This rearrangement joins TRBV6-1 to TRBJ1-1; D is ambiguous. Between the trimmed V and J ends, which lost 4 bases and 8 bases, there was a span of 14 bases. From germline, CDR1 is MNHNS and CDR2 SASEGT. This CDR3 is 13 amino acids long. The CDR3 sequence: CASSVATRVEAFF. CDR3 coding DNA: TGTGCCAGCAGTGTAGCCACCCGGGTGGAAGCTTTCTTT.

The chain joins TRBV10-3 to TRBJ2-6, with 7 nucleotides matching TRBD1. Germline V gives CDR1 ENHRY, CDR2 SYGVKD. This CDR3 is 24 amino acids long. The J segment lost 4 bases and the V segment lost 0 bases, leaving 27 bases of the junction unmatched. The CDR3 is CAISESKGFPWGDRVDSGANVLTF. The CDR3 nucleotides are TGTGCCATCAGTGAGTCCAAGGGCTTCCCATGGGGAGACAGGGTAGACTCCGGGGCCAACGTCCTGACTTTC.

The chain's CDR3 is CASTSSGRATEQFF. As DNA, the CDR3 is TGTGCCAGCACCTCTAGCGGGAGGGCCACTGAGCAGTTCTTC. J is TRBJ2-1 and V is TRBV6-5; 12 bases fit TRBD2. The CDR3 sequence is 14 residues long. V dropped 7 bases and J dropped 9; count of bases not matched to a gene: 7. Germline CDR1 reads MNHEY; CDR2 reads SVGAGI.

This chain connects TRBV19 to TRBJ2-6, with 9 bases identical to TRBD2. The CDR3 is 17 amino acids. Per the germline V gene, CDR1 is LNHDA and CDR2 is SQIVND (reference sequence). V trimming: 2 bases; J trimming: 3 bases; junction bases outside the gene matches: 5. The CDR3 DNA reads TGTGCCAGTAGTATAATAGCGGGAGCGCGTGGGGCCAACGTCCTGACTTTC. It translates to CASSIIAGARGANVLTF.

The table lists this clone with many counts. The chain joins TRBV29-1 to TRBJ1-2, with D possibly TRBD1 on 5 matching bases. The CDR3 runs to 11 residues. The germline CDR1 and CDR2 sequences are SQVTM and ANQGSEA. Trimming took 5 bases from V and 7 from J, leaving 11 bases between them. The CDR3 loop is CSVLSGGGYTF. The CDR3 bases are TGCAGCGTTTTATCGGGGGGTGGCTACACCTTC.

This rearrangement joins TRBV6-5 to TRBJ2-7; D possibly corresponds to TRBD2 (5 bases). The CDR3 spans 15 residues. V was pared by 0 bases and J by 3 bases, with 12 bases between. Germline V lookup: CDR1 MNHEY, CDR2 SVGAGI. The CDR3 DNA follows: TGTGCCAGCAGTTACTCGCCGGGATTTAACTACGAGCAGTACTTC. Amino acid sequence: CASSYSPGFNYEQYF.

The CDR3: CASRHARIAGGKYEQYF. The DNA of the CDR3 is TGTGCCAGCAGACACGCGAGGATAGCGGGAGGGAAGTACGAGCAGTACTTC. J is TRBJ2-7 and V is TRBV28, with TRBD2 matching over 11 bases. The germline V gene encodes CDR1 MDHEN and CDR2 SYDVKM. The CDR3 extends over 17 amino acids. The V and J ends lost 6 bases and 4 bases, in that order; junction bases with no gene match: 14.

This chain's CDR3 is CASSAGLAGTTGELFF. CDR3 bases: TGTGCCAGCTCAGCCGGACTAGCGGGAACGACCGGGGAGCTGTTTTTT. The chain uses TRBV18 and TRBJ2-2, with 12 positions matching TRBD2. After removal of 5 bases from V and 5 bases from J, the junction contained 6 bases not matched to a gene. The CDR3 consists of 16 residues. Germline V lookup: CDR1 KGHSH, CDR2 LQKENI.

The chain links TRBV21-1 to TRBJ2-3; TRBD2, the table's D call, lacks a check against the DNA. TRBV21-1 is a pseudogene locus. This CDR3 is 14 amino acids long. In DNA, the CDR3 is TGTGCCAGCAGCAAAGACTATAACACAGATACGCAGTATTTT. As protein: CASSKDYNTDTQYF.

This clone was counted only a few times. The J gene is TRBJ2-3, the V gene TRBV5-1; D is uncertain. Trimming pared 6 bases from V and 2 bases from J, leaving 10 bases between. The CDR3 is 13 amino acids. The germline V gene has CDR1 SGHRS and CDR2 YFSETQ. CDR3 sequence reads: CASTTSNTDTQYF. DNA of the CDR3: TGCGCCAGCACAACGAGCAACACAGATACGCAGTATTTT.

The V and J genes are TRBV9 and TRBJ2-3; 10 bases line up with TRBD2. V lost 4 bases and J lost 2; bases outside the gene matches: 7. CDR3 length equals 16 residues. CDR1 is SGDLS and CDR2 is YYNGEE in the germline V gene. CDR3 sequence reads: CASSQLGLADTDTQYF. DNA for the CDR3: TGTGCCAGCAGCCAACTCGGACTAGCGGACACAGATACGCAGTATTTT.

The chain has TRBV25-1 and TRBJ1-4, with a weak D call TRBD1 (5 bases). Germline CDR1 MGHDK, CDR2 SYGVNS. The CDR3 sequence is 16 residues long. Trimming pared 4 bases from V and 7 bases from J, leaving 19 bases between. The CDR3 protein is CASSAQTGTRGEKLFF. CDR3 coding DNA: TGTGCCAGCAGTGCCCAGACCGGGACGCGGGGTGAAAAACTGTTTTTT.

This clone was observed many times. The V gene is TRBV28, the J gene TRBJ1-5, with 10 bases lining up with TRBD1. The CDR3 spans 18 residues. The J segment lost 0 bases and the V segment lost 3 bases, leaving 8 bases of the junction unmatched. The germline gives CDR1 MDHEN, CDR2 SYDVKM. The CDR3 DNA sequence: TGTGCCAGCAGTTTGGGACAGGGGAAAACGATTAGCAATCAGCCCCAGCATTTT. Protein product: CASSLGQGKTISNQPQHF.

The rearrangement uses TRBV20-1 and TRBJ1-1, with a tentative D call TRBD1 (5 bases). The CDR3 spans 11 residues. The V and J ends lost 0 bases and 11 bases respectively, with 10 bases between them. CDR1 and CDR2 (germline): DFQATT, SNEGSKA (reference sequence). The DNA for the CDR3 is TGCAGTGCTAGAGACTGGGACCTGGCTTTCTTT. Translated: CSARDWDLAFF.